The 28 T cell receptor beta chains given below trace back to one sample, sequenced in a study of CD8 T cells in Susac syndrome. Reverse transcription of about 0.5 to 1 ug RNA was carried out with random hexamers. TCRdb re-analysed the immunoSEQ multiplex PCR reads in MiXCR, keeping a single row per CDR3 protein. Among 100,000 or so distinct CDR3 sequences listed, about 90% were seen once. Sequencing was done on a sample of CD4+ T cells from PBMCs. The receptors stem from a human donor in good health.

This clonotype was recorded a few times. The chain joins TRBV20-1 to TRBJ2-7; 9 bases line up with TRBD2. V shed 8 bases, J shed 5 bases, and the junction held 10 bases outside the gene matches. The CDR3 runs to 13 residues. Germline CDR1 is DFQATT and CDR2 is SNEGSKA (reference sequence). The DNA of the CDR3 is TGCAGTCTCTTGGCGGGAGGGAGAGACGAGCAGTACTTC. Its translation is CSLLAGGRDEQYF.

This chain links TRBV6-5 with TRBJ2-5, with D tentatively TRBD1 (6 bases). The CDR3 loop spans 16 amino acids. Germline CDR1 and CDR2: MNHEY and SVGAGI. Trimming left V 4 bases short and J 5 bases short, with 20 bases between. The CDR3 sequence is CASSLDVQGLAETQYF. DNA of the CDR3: TGTGCCAGCAGTTTGGACGTCCAGGGGCTCGCGGAGACCCAGTACTTC.

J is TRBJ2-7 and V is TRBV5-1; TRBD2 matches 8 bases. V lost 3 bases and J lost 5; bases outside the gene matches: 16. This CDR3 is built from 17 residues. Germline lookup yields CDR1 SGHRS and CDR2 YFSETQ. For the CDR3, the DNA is TGCGCCAGCAGCTGGAGTGGGATAGCGGGGCAAGGGGACGAGCAGTACTTC. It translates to CASSWSGIAGQGDEQYF.

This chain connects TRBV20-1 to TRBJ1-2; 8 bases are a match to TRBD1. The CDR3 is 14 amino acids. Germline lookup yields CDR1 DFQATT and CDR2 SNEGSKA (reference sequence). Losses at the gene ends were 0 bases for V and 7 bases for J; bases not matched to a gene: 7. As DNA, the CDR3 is TGCAGTGCTAGAGACGGCAGGGGGCCTTCTGGCTACACCTTC. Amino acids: CSARDGRGPSGYTF.

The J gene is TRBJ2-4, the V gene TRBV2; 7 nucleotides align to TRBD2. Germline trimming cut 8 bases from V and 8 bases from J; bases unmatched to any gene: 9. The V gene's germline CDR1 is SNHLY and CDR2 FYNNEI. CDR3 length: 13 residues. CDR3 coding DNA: TGTGCCAGCGGGGGGGACCAGGAAGACATTCAGTACTTC. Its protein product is CASGGDQEDIQYF.

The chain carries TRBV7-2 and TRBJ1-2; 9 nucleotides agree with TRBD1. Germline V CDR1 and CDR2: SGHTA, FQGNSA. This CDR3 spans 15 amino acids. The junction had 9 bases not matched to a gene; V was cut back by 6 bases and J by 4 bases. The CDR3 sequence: CASSSPGQGSYGYTF. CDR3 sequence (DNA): TGTGCCAGCAGTTCCCCGGGACAGGGTAGCTATGGCTACACCTTC.

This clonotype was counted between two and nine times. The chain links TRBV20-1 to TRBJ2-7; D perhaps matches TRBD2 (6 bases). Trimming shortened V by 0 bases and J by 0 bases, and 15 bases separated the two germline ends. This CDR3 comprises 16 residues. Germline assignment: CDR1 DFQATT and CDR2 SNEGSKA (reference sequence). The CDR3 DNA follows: TGCAGTGCTAGAGATGCCTCTAGCGACAGCTCCTACGAGCAGTACTTC. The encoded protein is CSARDASSDSSYEQYF.

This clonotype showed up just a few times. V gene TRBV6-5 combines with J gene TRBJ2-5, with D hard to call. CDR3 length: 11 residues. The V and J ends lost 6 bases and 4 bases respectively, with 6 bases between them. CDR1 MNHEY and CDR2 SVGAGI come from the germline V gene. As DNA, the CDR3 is TGTGCCAGCAGCTTAGGAGAGACCCAGTACTTC. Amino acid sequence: CASSLGETQYF.

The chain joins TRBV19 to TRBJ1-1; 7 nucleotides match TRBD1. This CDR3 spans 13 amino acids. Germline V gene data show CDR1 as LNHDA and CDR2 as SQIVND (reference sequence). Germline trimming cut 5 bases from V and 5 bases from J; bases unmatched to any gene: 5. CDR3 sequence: CASSSGQQTEAFF. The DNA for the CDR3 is TGTGCCAGTAGTTCGGGACAGCAGACTGAAGCTTTCTTT.

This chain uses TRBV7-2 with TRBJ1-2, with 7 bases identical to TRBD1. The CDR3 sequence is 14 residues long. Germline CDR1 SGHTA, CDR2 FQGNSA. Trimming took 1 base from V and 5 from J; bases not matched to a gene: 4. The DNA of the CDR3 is TGTGCCAGCAGCTTAGTTGGGACAGATTATGGCTACACCTTC. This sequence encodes CASSLVGTDYGYTF.

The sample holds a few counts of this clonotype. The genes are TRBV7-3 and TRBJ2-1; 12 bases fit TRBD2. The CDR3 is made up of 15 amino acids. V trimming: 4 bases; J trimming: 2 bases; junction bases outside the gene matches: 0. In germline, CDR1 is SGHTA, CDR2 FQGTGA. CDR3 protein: CASSSSGGAYNEQFF. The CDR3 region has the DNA TGTGCCAGCAGCTCTAGCGGGGGGGCCTACAATGAGCAGTTCTTC.

The CDR3 DNA sequence: TGTGCCAGCAGCTTAATTCGGGGGGGAGGGGATGAGCAGTTCTTC. It is translated as CASSLIRGGGDEQFF. The J gene is TRBJ2-1, the V gene TRBV11-1; 8 nucleotides align to TRBD2. Germline V gives CDR1 SGHAT, CDR2 FQDESV (reference sequence). V was clipped by 2 bases and J by 8 bases; unmatched bases: 8. The CDR3 covers 15 residues.

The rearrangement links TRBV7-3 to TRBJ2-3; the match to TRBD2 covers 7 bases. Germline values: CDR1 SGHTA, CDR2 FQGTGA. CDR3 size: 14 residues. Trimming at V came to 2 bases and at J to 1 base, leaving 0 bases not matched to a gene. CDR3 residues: CASSLLAGTDTQYF. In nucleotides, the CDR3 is TGTGCCAGCAGCTTACTAGCGGGCACAGATACGCAGTATTTT.

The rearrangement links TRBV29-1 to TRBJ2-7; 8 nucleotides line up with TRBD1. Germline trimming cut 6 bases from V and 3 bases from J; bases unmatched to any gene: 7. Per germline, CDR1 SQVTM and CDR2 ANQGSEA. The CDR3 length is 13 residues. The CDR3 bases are TGCAGCGTCCGGACAGGGCTGAACTACGAGCAGTACTTC. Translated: CSVRTGLNYEQYF.

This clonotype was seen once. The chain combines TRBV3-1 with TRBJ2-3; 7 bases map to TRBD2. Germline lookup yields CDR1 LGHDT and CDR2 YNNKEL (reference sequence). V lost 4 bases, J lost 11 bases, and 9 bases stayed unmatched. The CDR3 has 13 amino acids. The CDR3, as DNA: TGTGCCAGCAGCCTCGCCCCGGGGGGAAGGCAGTATTTT. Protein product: CASSLAPGGRQYF.

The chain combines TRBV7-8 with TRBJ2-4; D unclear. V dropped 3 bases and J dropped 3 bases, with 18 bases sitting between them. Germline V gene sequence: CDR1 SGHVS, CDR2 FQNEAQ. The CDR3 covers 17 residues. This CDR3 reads CASSFFRRGYGKNIQYF. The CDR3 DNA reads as TGTGCCAGCAGCTTTTTTAGGCGAGGATATGGCAAAAACATTCAGTACTTC.

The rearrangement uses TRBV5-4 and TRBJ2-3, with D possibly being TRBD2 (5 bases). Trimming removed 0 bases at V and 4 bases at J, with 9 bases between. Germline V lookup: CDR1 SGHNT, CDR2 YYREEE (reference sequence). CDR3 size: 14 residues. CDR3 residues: CASSLVTSADTQYF. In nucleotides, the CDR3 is TGTGCCAGCAGCTTGGTAACTAGTGCAGATACGCAGTATTTT. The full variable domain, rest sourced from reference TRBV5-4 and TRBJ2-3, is ETGVTQSPTHLIKTRGQQVTLRCSSQSGHNTVSWYQQALGQGPQFIFQYYREEENGRGNFPPRFSGLQFPNYSSELNVNALELDDSALYLCASSLVTSADTQYFGPGTRLTVL.

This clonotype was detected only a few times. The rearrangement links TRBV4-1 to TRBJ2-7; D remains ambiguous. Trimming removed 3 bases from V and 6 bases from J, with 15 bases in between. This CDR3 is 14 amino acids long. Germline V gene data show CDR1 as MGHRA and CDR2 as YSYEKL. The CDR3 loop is CASSQTPGSSEQYF. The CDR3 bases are TGCGCCAGCAGCCAGACCCCAGGCAGCAGCGAGCAGTACTTC.

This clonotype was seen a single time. CDR3 sequence reads: CASSILGGAVVEAFF. The CDR3 bases are TGTGCCAGTAGTATTTTAGGGGGCGCGGTGGTCGAAGCTTTCTTT. V usage is TRBV19 and J usage is TRBJ1-1, with 7 bases matching TRBD1. The CDR3 extends over 15 amino acids. V lost 3 bases to trimming and J lost 8 bases; unmatched junction nucleotides: 12. CDR1 and CDR2 (germline): LNHDA, SQIVND (reference sequence).

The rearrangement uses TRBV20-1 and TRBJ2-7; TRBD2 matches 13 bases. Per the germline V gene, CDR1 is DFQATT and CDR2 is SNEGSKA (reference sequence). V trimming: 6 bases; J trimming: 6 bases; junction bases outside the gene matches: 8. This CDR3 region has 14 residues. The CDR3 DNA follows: TGCAGTGCCCGGACTAGCGGGAGTGAGGGCGAGCAGTACTTC. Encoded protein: CSARTSGSEGEQYF.

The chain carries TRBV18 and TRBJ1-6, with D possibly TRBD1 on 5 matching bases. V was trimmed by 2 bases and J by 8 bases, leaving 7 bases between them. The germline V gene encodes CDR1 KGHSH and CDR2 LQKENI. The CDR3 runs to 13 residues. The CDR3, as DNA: TGTGCCAGCTCACCAGGAGGGGATTCACCCCTCCACTTT. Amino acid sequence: CASSPGGDSPLHF.

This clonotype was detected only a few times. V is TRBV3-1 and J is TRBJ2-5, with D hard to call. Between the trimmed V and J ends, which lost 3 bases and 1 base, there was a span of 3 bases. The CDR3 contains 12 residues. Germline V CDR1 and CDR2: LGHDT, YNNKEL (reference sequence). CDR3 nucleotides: TGTGCCAGCAGCCAGGTCCAAGAGACCCAGTACTTC. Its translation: CASSQVQETQYF.

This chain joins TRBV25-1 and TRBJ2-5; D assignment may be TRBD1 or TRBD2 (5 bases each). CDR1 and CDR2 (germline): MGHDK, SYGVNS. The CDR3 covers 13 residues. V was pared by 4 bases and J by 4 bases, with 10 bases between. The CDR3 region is CASSVPGRETQYF. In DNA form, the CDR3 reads TGTGCCAGCAGTGTCCCAGGGAGAGAGACCCAGTACTTC.

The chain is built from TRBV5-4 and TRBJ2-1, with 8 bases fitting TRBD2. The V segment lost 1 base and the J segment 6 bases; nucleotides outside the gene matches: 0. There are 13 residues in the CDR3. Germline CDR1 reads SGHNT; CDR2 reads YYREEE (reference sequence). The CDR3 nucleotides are TGTGCCAGCAGCTTGACTAGCGGCAATGAGCAGTTCTTC. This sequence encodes CASSLTSGNEQFF.

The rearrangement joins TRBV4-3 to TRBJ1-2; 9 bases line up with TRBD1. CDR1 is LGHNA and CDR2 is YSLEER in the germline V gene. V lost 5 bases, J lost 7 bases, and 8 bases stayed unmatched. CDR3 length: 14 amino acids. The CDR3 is CASSSGQGSGGYTF. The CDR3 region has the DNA TGCGCCAGCAGCTCGGGACAGGGTTCAGGTGGCTACACCTTC.

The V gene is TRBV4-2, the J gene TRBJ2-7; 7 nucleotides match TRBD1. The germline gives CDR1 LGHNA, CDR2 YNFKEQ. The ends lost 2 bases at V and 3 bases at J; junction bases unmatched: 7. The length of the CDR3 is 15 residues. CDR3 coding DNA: TGTGCCAGCAGCCAACCACAGGGGTCTGACTACGAGCAGTACTTC. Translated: CASSQPQGSDYEQYF.

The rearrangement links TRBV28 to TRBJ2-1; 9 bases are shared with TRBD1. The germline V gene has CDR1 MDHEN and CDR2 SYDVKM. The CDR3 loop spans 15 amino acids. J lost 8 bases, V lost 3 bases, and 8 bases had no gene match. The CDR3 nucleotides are TGTGCCAGCAGTTTCCGGGACAGGGTGATCTATGAGCAGTTCTTC. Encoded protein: CASSFRDRVIYEQFF.

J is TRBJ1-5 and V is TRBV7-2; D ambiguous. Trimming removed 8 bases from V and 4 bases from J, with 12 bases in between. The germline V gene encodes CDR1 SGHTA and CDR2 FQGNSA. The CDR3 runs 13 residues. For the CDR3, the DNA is TGTGCCAGCGGCATCGGGGTTAATCAGCCCCAGCATTTT. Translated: CASGIGVNQPQHF.